The rows below give T cell receptor beta chains drawn from one sample of a study of cytomegalovirus exposure and HLA in healthy donors. The repertoire was sequenced with immunoSEQ multiplex PCR; TCRdb's copy has only in-frame clones and lacks some. The table has about 100,000 clones, 76% seen once. Material for sequencing was PBMCs. The receptors were gathered from a man aged 18 to 29 in good health and CMV-seronegative. The CDR3 runs from the conserved cysteine through the conserved F or W. The D gene is left open where the match is weak. Where a row states a size, it is once, few, many or the class of an expanded clone; other rows omit it.

D gene	V gene	J gene	clone size	CDR3 DNA	CDR3 protein
.	TRBV7-8	TRBJ1-4	.	TGTGCCAGCAGCCAGATAAATGAAAAACTGTTTTTT	CASSQINEKLFF
.	TRBV20-1	TRBJ1-2	.	TGCAGTGCGAGGGACTATGGCTACACCTTC	CSARDYGYTF
TRBD1	TRBV29-1	TRBJ1-1	.	TGCAGCGGATATACAGGGGTTGGAACTGAAGCTTTCTTT	CSGYTGVGTEAFF
TRBD2	TRBV6-4	TRBJ2-2	.	TGTGCCAGCAGCCTAGCGGGGGGCGACACCGGGGAGCTGTTTTTT	CASSLAGGDTGELFF
.	TRBV6-5	TRBJ1-5	.	TGTGCCAGCAGTTACTTTTCGGGGGTTCAGCCCCAGCATTTT	CASSYFSGVQPQHF
.	TRBV10-3	TRBJ2-1	.	TGTGCCATCAGTGGCGGACAGAGTGAGCAGTTCTTC	CAISGGQSEQFF
.	TRBV16	TRBJ2-1	.	TGTGCCAGCAGCCAATCTCGAACTAGCATCAGCCCCGAGTTCTTC	CASSQSRTSISPEFF
TRBD1	TRBV28	TRBJ1-5	.	TGTGCCAGCGAACGGACAGGGTTGGACCAGCCCCAGCATTTT	CASERTGLDQPQHF
.	TRBV4-2	TRBJ1-6	.	TGTGCCAGCAGCCAAGCAAACCGCGGGGCCTATAATTCACCCCTCCACTTT	CASSQANRGAYNSPLHF
TRBD1	TRBV6-6	TRBJ1-2	once	TGTGCCAGCAGTTACCCAGGGGGCTACCCCTTC	CASSYPGGYPF
.	TRBV9	TRBJ2-4	once	TGTGCCAGCAGCGTTGGGACTTCTCCCAGCATTCAGTACTTC	CASSVGTSPSIQYF
TRBD1	TRBV5-6	TRBJ2-5	.	TGTGCCAGCAGCGTGTGGGGACAGGGTGGGCAAGAGACCCAGTACTTC	CASSVWGQGGQETQYF
TRBD2	TRBV2	TRBJ2-3	.	TGTGCCAGCAGTGATGTTGGGCGGGGGGGATCCACAGATACGCAGTATTTT	CASSDVGRGGSTDTQYF
TRBD1	TRBV4-1	TRBJ1-1	.	TGCGCCAGCAGCCAAGTACAGGGGAGAACTGAAGCTTTCTTT	CASSQVQGRTEAFF
TRBD1	TRBV6-1	TRBJ1-5	.	TGTGCCACACGACAGGGACATGGCAATCAGCCCCAGCATTTT	CATRQGHGNQPQHF
TRBD1	TRBV23-1	TRBJ2-7	once	TGCGCCAGCAGTCACCCCGAATCCTTCCCGGGACAGGGGGTAAACTACGAGCAGTACTTC	CASSHPESFPGQGVNYEQYF
.	TRBV7-2	TRBJ1-2	.	TGTGCCAGCAGCCGATCGGGATATAACTATGGCTACACCTTC	CASSRSGYNYGYTF
.	TRBV5-6	TRBJ1-2	.	TGTGCCAGCAGCTTATCCCGGTCGGGGGGCTACACCTTC	CASSLSRSGGYTF
.	TRBV6-6	TRBJ1-1	once	TGTGCCAGCAGCCGCACAGGTTACACTGAGGCTTTCTTT	CASSRTGYTEAFF
.	TRBV18	TRBJ2-3	.	TGTGCCAGCTCACCGGGAGTCGCTAGCACAGATACGCAGTATTTT	CASSPGVASTDTQYF
TRBD1	TRBV6-1	TRBJ1-6	once	TGTGCCAGCAGTCCCGGACAGGGCATTTCACCCCTCCACTTT	CASSPGQGISPLHF
TRBD1	TRBV11-3	TRBJ2-2	.	TGTGCCAGCAGCTTAGAGCCGGGACAGGGAGGCGGGGAGCTGTTTTTT	CASSLEPGQGGGELFF
.	TRBV4-2	TRBJ2-1	.	TGTGCCAGCAGCCAAGAGTTGAGGGGGGGCCAGAATGAGCAGTTCTTC	CASSQELRGGQNEQFF
TRBD1	TRBV7-6	TRBJ1-1	.	TGTGCCAGCAGACTGACAGGGGACACTGAAGCTTTCTTT	CASRLTGDTEAFF
.	TRBV6-6	TRBJ1-2	few	TGTGCCAGCAGTTACTCACAGGGCTACACCTTC	CASSYSQGYTF
TRBD1	TRBV6-1	TRBJ1-6	few	TGTGCCAGCAGTGAAATCGAGGGACAGGGAAATTCACCCCTCCACTTT	CASSEIEGQGNSPLHF
.	TRBV21-1	TRBJ2-2	.	TGTGCCAGCAGCAACGGGACAGGGGCGAACATCGGGGAGCTGTTTTTT	CASSNGTGANIGELFF
TRBD1	TRBV6-1	TRBJ1-3	.	TGTGCCAGCAGTGAGAGCAGGGGGCAGTACGGAAACACCATATATTTT	CASSESRGQYGNTIYF
TRBD1	TRBV28	TRBJ1-5	.	TGTGCCAGCAGGCCAGGGGGTTCTCAGCCCCAGCATTTT	CASRPGGSQPQHF
.	TRBV15	TRBJ2-3	.	TGTGCCACCAGCAGAGATCCCCCCGACAGCCCCTCCACAGATACGCAGTATTTT	CATSRDPPDSPSTDTQYF
TRBD1	TRBV7-9	TRBJ1-2	.	TGTGCCAGCAGCGCCACAGGGGGCAGATATGGCTACACCTTC	CASSATGGRYGYTF